The 17 T cell receptor beta chains below come from one sample, sequenced in a study of blood T cells in healthy people across ages. The use of a sample-barcoded 5' primer and a J-beta primer mix characterized a second PCR of about 7 to 12 cycles. TCRdb redid the calling of the 5' RACE reads with MiXCR, one entry per CDR3 protein. The sample includes about 640,000 distinct CDR3 sequences, about 30% seen only once; the top ten take approximately 14%. Sequenced material: blood. These receptors were collected from an elderly woman in good health.

At least ten counts were recorded for this clonotype. This chain links TRBV5-1 with TRBJ2-5; a weak D match, TRBD2 (5 bases). This CDR3 has 15 amino acids. V lost 4 bases and J 5 bases, leaving 18 bases between the germline ends. Germline loops: CDR1 SGHRS, CDR2 YFSETQ. CDR3 protein: CASSGSEGLGETQYF. DNA of the CDR3: TGCGCCAGCAGCGGATCCGAGGGCCTGGGGGAGACCCAGTACTTC. Using reference TRBV5-1 and TRBJ2-5 for the parts outside the CDR3, the full variable domain is KAGVTQTPRYLIKTRGQQVTLSCSPISGHRSVSWYQQTPGQGLQFLFEYFSETQRNKGNFPGRFSGRQFSNSRSEMNVSTLELGDSALYLCASSGSEGLGETQYFGPGTRLLVL.

The chain is built from TRBV7-2 and TRBJ2-5; no clear D. Per germline, CDR1 SGHTA and CDR2 FQGNSA. The CDR3 runs 12 residues. Trimming shortened V by 3 bases and J by 11 bases, and 13 bases separated the two germline ends. The DNA of the CDR3 is TGTGCCAGCAGCTTGACGCCCAATGAGCAGTACTTC. Translating it yields CASSLTPNEQYF.

As for this clonotype: This may be a read error, as it is one base from a much larger clone. The chain employs TRBV4-3 and TRBJ1-2; unclear D gene. Per germline, CDR1 LGHNA and CDR2 YSLEER. There are 14 residues in the CDR3. CDR3 protein: CAGSQDLSTYGYTF. For the CDR3, the DNA is TGCGCCGGCAGCCAAGATTTGAGTACCTATGGCTACACCTTC.

Comment on this clonotype: A much larger clone sits a single nucleotide away, making a read error possible. The V gene is TRBV20-1, the J gene TRBJ2-3, with TRBD2 as a possible D gene (6 bases). V gave up 1 base and J gave up 12 bases, with 17 bases separating them. The CDR3 is made up of 13 amino acids. CDR1 and CDR2 from the germline V gene are DFQATT and SNEGSKA (reference sequence). In DNA, the CDR3 is TGCAGTGCTAGAGCGGTAGGCGGGGACCCCCAGTATTTT. The encoded protein is CSARAVGGDPQYF.

This clonotype occurred many times. This rearrangement joins TRBV20-1 to TRBJ1-4, with 8 bases matching TRBD1. The CDR3 covers 14 residues. Unmatched junction bases numbered 7, after V lost 6 bases and J lost 4 bases. Germline assignment: CDR1 DFQATT and CDR2 SNEGSKA (reference sequence). In DNA form, the CDR3 reads TGCAGTGCGGGAACAGGGGGGATTAATGAAAAACTGTTTTTT. It codes for CSAGTGGINEKLFF.

This clonotype was counted many times. The J gene is TRBJ1-6, the V gene TRBV20-1, with D perhaps TRBD1 (5 bases). Trimming left V 3 bases short and J 6 bases short, with 12 bases between. Germline values: CDR1 DFQATT, CDR2 SNEGSKA (reference sequence). The CDR3 has 14 residues. CDR3 in DNA: TGCAGTGCTAGCGGGCAGGGCGCTAATTCACCCCTCCACTTT. Protein sequence: CSASGQGANSPLHF.

V usage is TRBV12-3 or TRBV12-4 and J usage is TRBJ2-3; 7 nucleotides line up with TRBD2. The CDR3 spans 14 residues. V lost 3 bases to trimming and J lost 3 bases; unmatched junction nucleotides: 3. CDR3 amino acids: CASSFAGVTDTQYF. The CDR3 DNA reads as TGTGCCAGCAGTTTTGCGGGAGTGACAGATACGCAGTATTTT.

The chain carries TRBV7-3 and TRBJ2-5; a possible D gene is TRBD1 (5 bases). There are 15 residues in the CDR3. The germline CDR1 and CDR2 sequences are SGHTA and FQGTGA. With 5 bases removed from V and 2 bases from J, the gap between germline ends came to 15 bases. CDR3 coding DNA: TGTGCCAGCAGCCCCACAGGCACCCCACAAGAGACCCAGTACTTC. It codes for CASSPTGTPQETQYF.

This clonotype was seen a handful of times. The J gene is TRBJ1-5, the V gene TRBV6-5; TRBD1 aligns across 9 bases. CDR3 size: 16 residues. Germline V CDR1 and CDR2: MNHEY, SVGAGI. With 4 bases clipped from V and 0 bases from J, the junction kept 4 bases outside the gene matches. This CDR3 reads CASSSTTGGSNQPQHF. As DNA, the CDR3 is TGTGCCAGCAGTTCCACGACAGGGGGTAGCAATCAGCCCCAGCATTTT.

Concerning this clonotype itself: A junction end diverges from the germline sequence, so it may reflect a read error. The chain is built from TRBV30 and TRBJ1-6, with D perhaps matching TRBD1 (5 bases). Germline assignment: CDR1 GTSNPN and CDR2 SVGIG (reference sequence). This CDR3 is 17 amino acids long. CDR3 sequence reads: CAWSAEKLGENNSPPHF. In nucleotides, the CDR3 is TGTGCCTGGAGTGCCGAAAAGTTGGGGGAAAATAATTCACCCCCCCACTTT.

This clonotype was seen a few times. V and J are TRBV5-5 and TRBJ1-2; D remains unclear. V shed 4 bases and J shed 4 bases, with 17 bases lying between them. The germline V gene encodes CDR1 SGHKS and CDR2 YYEKEE (reference sequence). The CDR3 covers 15 residues. CDR3 region: CASSTNPRGSYGYTF. CDR3 nucleotides: TGTGCCAGCAGCACGAACCCCCGCGGGAGCTATGGCTACACCTTC.

This clonotype was found many times. The chain is built from TRBV7-2 and TRBJ2-7, with 8 bases that match TRBD1. Germline CDR1 SGHTA, CDR2 FQGNSA. CDR3 length: 16 amino acids. V was pared by 5 bases and J by 0 bases, with 9 bases of the junction left unmatched. The CDR3 DNA sequence: TGTGCCAGCAGCCAGGGGGCAACAAGGACCTCCTACGAGCAGTACTTC. Residues: CASSQGATRTSYEQYF.

This clonotype has a count of ten or more. V gene TRBV5-4 combines with J gene TRBJ2-4; 14 bases map to TRBD2. The J call may be in error: the DNA end matches TRBJ2-7 better. This CDR3 spans 16 amino acids. Germline CDR1 is SGHNT and CDR2 is YYREEE (reference sequence). The CDR3 sequence: CASSSRLAGGLDEQYF. DNA for the CDR3: TGTGCCAGCAGCTCCCGACTAGCGGGGGGGCTCGACGAGCAGTACTTC.

On this clonotype: Being one base from a much bigger clone, this may be a read error. The J gene is TRBJ2-3, the V gene TRBV25-1; TRBD1 or TRBD2 may be the D gene (5 bases each). The CDR3 has 14 residues. Trimming shortened V by 2 bases and J by 8 bases, and 14 bases separated the two germline ends. The germline gives CDR1 MGHDK, CDR2 SYGVNS. The CDR3: CASSEMWAGATQYF. The CDR3 coding sequence is TGTGCCAGCAGTGAAATGTGGGCCGGGGCTACGCAGTATTTT.

There are many counts of this clonotype. The chain employs TRBV7-9 and TRBJ1-2; D is possibly TRBD1 (5 bases). With 1 base removed from V and 4 bases from J, the gap between germline ends came to 13 bases. CDR1 is SEHNR and CDR2 is FQNEAQ in the germline V gene (reference sequence). CDR3 length equals 15 residues. In DNA, the CDR3 is TGTGCCAGCAGCTTAGTCCAGGGTCTTACCTATGGCTACACCTTC. It is translated as CASSLVQGLTYGYTF.

This clonotype was seen just once. A much larger clone lies one base from this, so it may be a read error. V usage is TRBV6-5 and J usage is TRBJ1-4; D ambiguous. The CDR3 extends over 17 amino acids. In germline, CDR1 is MNHEY, CDR2 SVGAGI. CDR3 sequence: CAGSYFRPQAMNEKLFF. DNA for the CDR3: TGTGCCGGCAGTTATTTCCGCCCGCAGGCAATGAATGAAAAACTGTTTTTT.

The chain has TRBV19 and TRBJ2-3; D may correspond to TRBD1 or TRBD2 (5 bases each). CDR1 LNHDA and CDR2 SQIVND come from the germline V gene (reference sequence). There are 13 residues in the CDR3. Trimming removed 6 bases from V and 6 bases from J, with 13 bases in between. In DNA form, the CDR3 reads TGTGCCAGTAGCCTAATCTGGGGGGATACGCAGTATTTT. Encoded protein: CASSLIWGDTQYF. The whole variable domain, remainder taken from reference TRBV19 and TRBJ2-3, is DGGITQSPKYLFRKEGQNVTLSCEQNLNHDAMYWYRQDPGQGLRLIYYSQIVNDFQKGDIAEGYSVSREKKESFPLTVTSAQKNPTAFYLCASSLIWGDTQYFGPGTRLTVL.